Listed below are T cell receptor beta chains from one sample, sequenced in a study of HIV-infected patients and healthy controls. TCRdb itself ran the 5' RACE reads through MiXCR, one entry per CDR3 protein. The sample contains about 19,000 distinct CDR3 sequences, approximately 9% of which appear only once. The source material was blood. The receptors here all came from an adult in good health. The CDR3 runs from the conserved cysteine through the conserved F or W. The order of the fields is V gene, clone size, J gene, D gene, CDR3 DNA, CDR3 protein. D genes are given only for firm matches. A row's size may be missing; if present it is once, few, many or a size class.

>TRBV19|NA|TRBJ2-1|NA
TGTGCCAGTACTAGGGACCTGACGAACTACAATGAGCAGTTCTTC
CASTRDLTNYNEQFF
>TRBV28|few|TRBJ2-3|TRBD2
TGTGCCAGCAGTTTTCGGACTAGCGGGAGGGGTACGCAGTATTTT
CASSFRTSGRGTQYF
>TRBV28|NA|TRBJ1-1|NA
TGTGCCAGCAGCTCGGGGGTCATTGAAGCTTTCTTT
CASSSGVIEAFF
>TRBV11-2|many|TRBJ1-1|NA
TGTGCCAGCAGCTATTACGGGGCAGGGTATGAAGCTTTCTTT
CASSYYGAGYEAFF
>TRBV7-3|many|TRBJ1-1|NA
TGTGCCAGCAGCTCAGGCGCCTCTGGCCACACTGAAGCTTTCTTT
CASSSGASGHTEAFF
>TRBV7-8|medium-sized|TRBJ1-4|NA
TGTGCCAGCAGCTTAGGTAGACTGACCAGAAATGAAAAACTGTTTTTT
CASSLGRLTRNEKLFF
>TRBV5-4|medium-sized|TRBJ2-5|TRBD2
TGTGCCAGCAGCTTCGAGACTAGCGGCCAAGAGACCCAGTACTTC
CASSFETSGQETQYF
>TRBV20-1|medium-sized|TRBJ2-1|NA
TGCAGTGCTAGTCCCCATGGGCCCAATGAGCAGTTCTTC
CSASPHGPNEQFF
>TRBV29-1|NA|TRBJ1-1|NA
TGCAGCGTTTATCCGCGGAACACTGAAGCTTTCTTT
CSVYPRNTEAFF
>TRBV3-1|medium-sized|TRBJ2-1|NA
TGTGCCAGCAGCCGAAACAATGAGCAGTTCTTC
CASSRNNEQFF
>TRBV6-1|many|TRBJ2-3|TRBD2
TGTGCCAGCAGCGGACTAGCGGGGGGGCCAGATACGCAGTATTTT
CASSGLAGGPDTQYF
>TRBV29-1|NA|TRBJ2-3|NA
TGCAGCGTTGATATGATAGTTCGACACGCAGATACGCAGTATTTT
CSVDMIVRHADTQYF
>TRBV6-5|NA|TRBJ2-1|TRBD1
TGTGCCAGCAGACCAACCCGGCAGGGACAGCTCTACAATGAGCAGTCCTTC
CASRPTRQGQLYNEQSF
>TRBV4-3|many|TRBJ1-6|NA
TGCGCCAGCAGCCAAGATGACAGCTTCGCGAATTCACCCCTCCACTTT
CASSQDDSFANSPLHF
>TRBV9|NA|TRBJ2-2|TRBD1
TGTGCCAGCAGCGTACAGTCTGGGACAGGGGATACCGGGGAGCTGTTTTTT
CASSVQSGTGDTGELFF
>TRBV7-2|medium-sized|TRBJ1-4|TRBD1
TGTGCCAGCAGCGCTCCCGGGACAGGGTATGAAAAACTGTTTTTT
CASSAPGTGYEKLFF
>TRBV18|many|TRBJ1-5|NA
TGTGCCAGCTCACTGATGAATCAGCCCCAGCATTTT
CASSLMNQPQHF